This T cell receptor beta chain was documented in a study of cytomegalovirus exposure and HLA in healthy donors. Points from the study as a whole: Subsequent analysis found a tendency for first-cohort TCR clusters to co-occur within the 95 to 150 validation repertoires. A few chains linked to CMV were shown in vitro to be specific for CMV antigens.

A note on this clone: Its specificity is not known.

In germline, CDR1 is SGHRS, CDR2 YFSETQ. The V end lost 4 bases, the J end lost 5 bases, and 15 bases lay between the germline ends. This CDR3 region has 15 residues. Clones were sequenced by immunoSEQ multiplex PCR, and TCRdb holds only the in-frame ones, with some missing. The sample has 100,000 or so clones; 70% to 90% are singletons. The sample comprised PBMCs. The gene calls are TRBV5-1 and TRBJ1-4; D gene unclear. The source is a woman aged 18-29 years in good health and CMV-seropositive. The CDR3 loop reads CASSMLSRSNEKLFF. The DNA for the CDR3 is TGCGCCAGCAGCATGCTAAGTCGGTCAAATGAAAAACTGTTTTTT.